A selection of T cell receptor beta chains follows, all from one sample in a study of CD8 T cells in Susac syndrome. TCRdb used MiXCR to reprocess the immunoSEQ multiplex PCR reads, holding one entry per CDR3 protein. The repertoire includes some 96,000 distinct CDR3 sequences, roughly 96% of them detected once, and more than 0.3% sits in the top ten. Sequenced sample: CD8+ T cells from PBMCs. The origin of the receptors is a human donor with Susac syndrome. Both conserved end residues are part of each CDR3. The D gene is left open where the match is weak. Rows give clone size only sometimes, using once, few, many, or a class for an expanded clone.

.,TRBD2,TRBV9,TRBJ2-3,TGTGCCAGCAGCGAGCGGAGCGGGAGCACCCCGGGGACAGATACGCAGTATTTT,CASSERSGSTPGTDTQYF
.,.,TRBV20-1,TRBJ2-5,TGCAGTGCTAGTCTCCCGGGCGGAAAGACCCAGTACTTC,CSASLPGGKTQYF
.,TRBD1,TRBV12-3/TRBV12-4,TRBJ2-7,TGTGCCAGCAGCCGTGGACAGGGCCACGAGCAGTACTTC,CASSRGQGHEQYF
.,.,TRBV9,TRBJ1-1,TGTGCCAGCAGCGTAGCGAATACGAACACTGAAGCTTTCTTT,CASSVANTNTEAFF
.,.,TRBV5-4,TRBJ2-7,TGTGCCAGCAGCCCCGGGGACAATTACGAGCAGTACTTC,CASSPGDNYEQYF
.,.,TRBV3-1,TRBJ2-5,TGTGCCAGCAGCCAAGCGAGGGGAGCTATTCGGGAGACCCAGTACTTC,CASSQARGAIRETQYF
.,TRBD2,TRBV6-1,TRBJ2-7,TGTGCCAGCAGACGGACTAGCGGGGAGAGCTCCTACGAGCAGTACTTC,CASRRTSGESSYEQYF
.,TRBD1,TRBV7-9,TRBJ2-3,TGTGCCAGCAGCGCTCGGACAGGAGGCACAGATACGCAGTATTTT,CASSARTGGTDTQYF
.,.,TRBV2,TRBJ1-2,TGTGCCAGCAGAGTGACATTAGGATATGGCTACACCTTC,CASRVTLGYGYTF
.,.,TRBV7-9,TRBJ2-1,TGTGCCAGCAGCTCCCCGACCTCCGGGCAGGGATACAATGAGCAGTTCTTC,CASSSPTSGQGYNEQFF
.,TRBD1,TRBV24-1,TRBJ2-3,TGTGCCACCAGTGGTCGGGACAGGGGGCTCACAGATACGCAGTATTTT,CATSGRDRGLTDTQYF
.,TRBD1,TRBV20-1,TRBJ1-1,TGCAGTCCCTCCTCTAAGACAGGGCTGGGCACTGAAGCTTTCTTT,CSPSSKTGLGTEAFF
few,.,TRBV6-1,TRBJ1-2,TGTGCCAGCAGTCATACGGCCCAGTCTGTGAATGGCTACACCTTC,CASSHTAQSVNGYTF
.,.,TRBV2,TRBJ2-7,TGTGCCAGCAGGACAGCCAACGAGCAGTACTTC,CASRTANEQYF
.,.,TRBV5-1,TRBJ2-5,TGCGCCAGCAGCCCCCGACAGACGCCGGTGACCCAGTACTTC,CASSPRQTPVTQYF
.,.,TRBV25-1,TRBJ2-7,TGTGCCAGCAGTGAAAGGCGTGGATCCGACGAGCAGTACTTC,CASSERRGSDEQYF
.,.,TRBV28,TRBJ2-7,TGTGCCAGCAGTAAACTATCTTACGAGCAGTACTTC,CASSKLSYEQYF
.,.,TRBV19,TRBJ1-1,TGTGCCAGTAGTATCGGGAGTGAAGCTTTCTTT,CASSIGSEAFF